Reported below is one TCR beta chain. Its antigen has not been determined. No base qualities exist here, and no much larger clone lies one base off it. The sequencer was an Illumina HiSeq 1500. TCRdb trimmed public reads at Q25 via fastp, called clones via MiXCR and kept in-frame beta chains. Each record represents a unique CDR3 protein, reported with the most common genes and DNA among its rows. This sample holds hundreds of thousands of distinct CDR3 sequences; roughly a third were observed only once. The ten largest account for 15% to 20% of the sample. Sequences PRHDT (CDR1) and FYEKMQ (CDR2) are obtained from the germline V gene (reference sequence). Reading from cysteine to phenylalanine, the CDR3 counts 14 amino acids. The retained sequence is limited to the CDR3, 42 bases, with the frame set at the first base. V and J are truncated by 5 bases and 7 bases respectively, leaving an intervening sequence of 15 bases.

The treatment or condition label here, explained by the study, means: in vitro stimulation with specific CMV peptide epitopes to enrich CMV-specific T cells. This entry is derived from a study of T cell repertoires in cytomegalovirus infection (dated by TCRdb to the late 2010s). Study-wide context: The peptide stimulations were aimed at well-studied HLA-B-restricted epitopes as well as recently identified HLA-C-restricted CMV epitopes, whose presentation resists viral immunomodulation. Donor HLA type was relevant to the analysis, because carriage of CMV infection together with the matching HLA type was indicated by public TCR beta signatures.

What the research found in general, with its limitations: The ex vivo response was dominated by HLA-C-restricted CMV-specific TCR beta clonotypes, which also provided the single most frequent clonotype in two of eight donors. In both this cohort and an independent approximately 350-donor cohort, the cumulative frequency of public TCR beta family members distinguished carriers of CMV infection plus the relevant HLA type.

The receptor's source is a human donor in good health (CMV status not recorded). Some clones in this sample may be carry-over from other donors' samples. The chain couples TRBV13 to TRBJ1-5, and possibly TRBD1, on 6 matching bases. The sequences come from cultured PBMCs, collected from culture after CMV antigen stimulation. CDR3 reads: CASSTQGKGQPQHF. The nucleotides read TGTGCCAGCAGCACACAGGGAAAAGGACAGCCCCAGCATTTT.